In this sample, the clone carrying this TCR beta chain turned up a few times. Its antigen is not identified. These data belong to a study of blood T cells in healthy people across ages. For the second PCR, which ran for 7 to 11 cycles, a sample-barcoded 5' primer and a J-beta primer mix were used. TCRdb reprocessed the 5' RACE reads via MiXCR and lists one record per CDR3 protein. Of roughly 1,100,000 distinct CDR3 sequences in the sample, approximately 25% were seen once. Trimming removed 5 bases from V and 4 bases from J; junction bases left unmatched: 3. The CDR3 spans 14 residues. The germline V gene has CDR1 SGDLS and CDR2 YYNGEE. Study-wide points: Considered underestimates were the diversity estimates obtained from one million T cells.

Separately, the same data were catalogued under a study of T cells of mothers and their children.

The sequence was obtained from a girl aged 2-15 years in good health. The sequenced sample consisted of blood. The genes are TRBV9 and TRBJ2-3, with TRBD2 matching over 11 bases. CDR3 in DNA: TGTGCCAGCAGAGCACTAGCGGGGGCAGATACGCAGTATTTT. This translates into CASRALAGADTQYF.